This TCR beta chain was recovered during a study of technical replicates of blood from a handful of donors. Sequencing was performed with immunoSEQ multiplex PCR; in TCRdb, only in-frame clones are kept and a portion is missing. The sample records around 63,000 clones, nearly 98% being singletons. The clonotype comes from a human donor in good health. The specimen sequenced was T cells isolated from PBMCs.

CDR3 sequence reads: CASLIREQQYF. CDR3 nucleotide sequence: TGTGCCAGCCTTATACGGGAACAGCAGTACTTC. The chain recombines TRBV7-9 with TRBJ2-7, with a tentative D call TRBD2 (5 bases). The germline gives CDR1 SEHNR, CDR2 FQNEAQ (reference sequence). This CDR3 contains 11 residues. V was shortened by 8 bases and J by 8 bases, with 13 bases between the two germline ends.